What follows is one T cell receptor (beta chain) and its context. Generated by immunoSEQ multiplex PCR, the TCRdb table keeps only in-frame clones and is missing some. In the table there are roughly 130,000 clones, more than 60% of which are singletons. Germline CDR1 is ENHRY and CDR2 is SYGVKD. The CDR3 loop spans 13 amino acids. The V end was cut by 7 bases, the J end by 4 bases, with 12 bases between. This specimen comes from a study of blood T cell repertoires in COVID-19. The source of this sequence is an elderly man with acute or convalescent COVID-19. The sequenced sample was peripheral blood. The rearrangement links TRBV10-3 to TRBJ2-3, with D possibly matching TRBD1 (6 bases). CDR3 protein: CAITTGQADTQYF. As DNA, the CDR3 is TGTGCCATCACCACAGGGCAAGCAGATACGCAGTATTTT.